This TCR beta chain stems from a study of blood T cell repertoires in COVID-19 (dated by TCRdb to the early 2020s). Regarding the research as a whole: Samples covering the acute and convalescent phases of COVID-19 were provided by collaborators in the United States, Italy and Spain. The prospective study material was composed of cDNA or gDNA derived from T cells, B-cell-depleted T cells, or PBMCs. The dataset comprised deeply sampled blood TCRbeta repertoires from subjects exposed to, actively infected with, or recovered from COVID-19. The repertoires were released in a freely available public database intended as a resource for research on the immune response to SARS-CoV-2. Samples were obtained from the ongoing ImmuneRACE study (first 160 participants) and from 1,254 subjects provided by 6 global collaborators. Nearly every sample came with metadata listing a de-identified subject ID, COVID-19 status, age in years and sex. Where available, HLA class I and class II types were taken from metadata supplied by the sample provider and were not determined by assay-based typing. Study-wide findings and limitations: The quantity of clinical and demographic metadata differed by source and by participant and was supplied without curation.

A note on this clone: Its binding antigen is unknown. One base away there is no much larger clone; base qualities are not given.

TCRbeta CDR3 regions were amplified from genomic DNA using the immunoSEQ Assay, a bias-controlled multiplex PCR. The original methods were these. Nucleated cell counts per sample were estimated from amplification of reference gene primers within the assay. Sequence reads were collapsed and filtered to measure the absolute abundance of every unique TCRbeta CDR3 rearrangement. For each sample, productive Simpson clonality was calculated as the square root of Simpson's diversity index over productive rearrangements. The immuneACCESS repertoire file appears here via TCRdb, limited to in-frame rearrangements. These files lack a portion of the clones; in checked studies, under half of the deficit traces to unresolved V genes, and the cause of the others is not known. V and J calls and clone size are given by that table; D and trimming were obtained from the DNA. For this sample there are 380,000 or so clones; roughly 90% appear just once. The top ten clones comprise more than 0.95% of the sample.

A distance of 11 bases separates the germline ends of V and J, which lose 3 bases and 4 bases respectively. Based on the germline V gene, the CDR1 and CDR2 sequences are SGHRS and YFSETQ. The CDR3 spans 13 residues, from the cysteine through the phenylalanine. This entry keeps only the CDR3 DNA: 39 bases, framed from base 1. Collaborating institutions collected whole blood in K2EDTA tubes following their own protocols. For TCRbeta analysis, collaborators shipped samples as frozen whole blood, isolated PBMCs, or DNA extracted from either of those sample types. The sequence came from a man between 40 and 49 years old with acute or convalescent COVID-19. In this chain, TRBV5-1 is recombined with TRBJ2-7; a tentative D call is TRBD2 (7 bases match). The sample taken for sequencing was peripheral blood. The nucleotides read TGCGCCAGCAGCTGGGGGGGCCAGTACGAGCAGTACTTC. This translates into CASSWGGQYEQYF.